This record covers a single TCR beta chain. Followed longitudinally, the Seattle patients had been enrolled during active infection. TCRdb's table, derived via immunoSEQ multiplex PCR, lists solely in-frame clones and lacks some. This sample has about 94,000 clones, with under 80% found just once. The data were taken from a study of blood T cell repertoires in COVID-19. The wider study: Sites across the United States, Italy and Spain contributed samples from acute and convalescent COVID-19. Nucleic acid was either cDNA or gDNA, and it came from T cells, B-cell-depleted T cells, or PBMCs.

V lost 3 bases and J 3 bases, leaving 9 bases between the germline ends. The V gene's germline CDR1 is MNHEY and CDR2 SMNVEV (reference sequence). The CDR3 length is 15 residues. The rearrangement uses TRBV27 and TRBJ2-6; no clear D gene. Sequencing used peripheral blood. The clonotype originates from a man between 65 and 85 years old with COVID-19, enrolled during active disease. The CDR3 region is CASSLSVLGANVLTF. CDR3 DNA: TGTGCCAGCAGTTTGTCCGTCCTTGGGGCCAACGTCCTGACTTTC.